This TCR beta chain comes out of a study of T cell responses to AZD1222 COVID-19 vaccine. Study-level points and caveats: CD4 TCRs linked to vaccination spanned spike, dominating at 160-218 and 743-854. The number of AZD1222 recipients seropositive at baseline was only six. Regions left unmutated in variants are reportedly the target of nearly half of spike-specific TCRs. There were repertoire samples only from the period after the peak T cell response.

For this clone: Its antigen is unidentified.

Germline assignment: CDR1 SNHLY and CDR2 FYNNEI. The CDR3 runs to 15 residues. V lost 2 bases and J 3 bases, leaving 10 bases between the germline ends. Produced via immunoSEQ multiplex PCR; TCRdb's table is partial and in-frame only. Of roughly 86,000 clones in the sample, roughly 85% are singletons; the top ten hold 4.5%. The rearrangement uses TRBV2 and TRBJ2-2; D unclear. Sequencing used peripheral blood, obtained 28 days after the second AZD1222 dose. This TCR derives from an adult who received the AZD1222 COVID-19 vaccine. The DNA of the CDR3 is TGTGCCAGCAGTGAATTGTCCTCCTACACCGGGGAGCTGTTTTTT. Translation gives CASSELSSYTGELFF.